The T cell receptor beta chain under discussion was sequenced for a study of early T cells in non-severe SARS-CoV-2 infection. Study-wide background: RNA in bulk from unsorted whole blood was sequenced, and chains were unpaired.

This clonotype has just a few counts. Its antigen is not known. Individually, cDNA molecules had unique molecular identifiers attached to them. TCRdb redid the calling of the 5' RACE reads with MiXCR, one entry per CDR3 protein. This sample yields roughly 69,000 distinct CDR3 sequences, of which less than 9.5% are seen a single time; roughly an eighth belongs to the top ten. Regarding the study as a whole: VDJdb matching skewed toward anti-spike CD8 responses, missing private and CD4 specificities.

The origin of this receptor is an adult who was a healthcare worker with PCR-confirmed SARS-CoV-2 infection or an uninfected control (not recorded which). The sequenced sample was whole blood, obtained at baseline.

The CDR3 loop reads CASSKEGGGLRTNEKLFF. The CDR3 DNA follows: TGTGCCAGCAGCAAGGAAGGGGGCGGGCTAAGGACTAATGAAAAACTGTTTTTT. This chain connects TRBV7-2 to TRBJ1-4; 7 bases map to TRBD1. Germline V gene lookup returns CDR1 SGHTA and CDR2 FQGNSA. The V and J ends lost 5 bases and 2 bases, in that order; junction bases with no gene match: 14. This CDR3 has 18 residues. Complete variable domain (other parts from reference TRBV7-2 and TRBJ1-4): GAGVSQSPSNKVTEKGKDVELRCDPISGHTALYWYRQSLGQGLEFLIYFQGNSAPDKSGLPSDRFSAERTGGSVSTLTIQRTQQEDSAVYLCASSKEGGGLRTNEKLFFGSGTQLSVL.